The source of this T cell receptor (beta chain) is a study of CD8 T cells in Susac syndrome. Reverse transcription used about 0.5 to 1 ug RNA and random hexamers. Each CDR3 protein is one row after TCRdb ran MiXCR on the immunoSEQ multiplex PCR reads. The repertoire holds around 46,000 distinct CDR3 sequences, with 80% to 95% as singletons. The length of the CDR3 is 13 residues. CDR1 DFQATT and CDR2 SNEGSKA come from the germline V gene (reference sequence). The clonotype was recovered from a human donor in good health. Sequenced sample: CD8+ T cells from PBMCs. The chain combines TRBV20-1 with TRBJ1-1; 7 bases align to TRBD1. The CDR3 coding sequence is TGCAGCTTACAGGGGTTCTTGAACACTGAAGCTTTCTTT. The encoded protein is CSLQGFLNTEAFF.